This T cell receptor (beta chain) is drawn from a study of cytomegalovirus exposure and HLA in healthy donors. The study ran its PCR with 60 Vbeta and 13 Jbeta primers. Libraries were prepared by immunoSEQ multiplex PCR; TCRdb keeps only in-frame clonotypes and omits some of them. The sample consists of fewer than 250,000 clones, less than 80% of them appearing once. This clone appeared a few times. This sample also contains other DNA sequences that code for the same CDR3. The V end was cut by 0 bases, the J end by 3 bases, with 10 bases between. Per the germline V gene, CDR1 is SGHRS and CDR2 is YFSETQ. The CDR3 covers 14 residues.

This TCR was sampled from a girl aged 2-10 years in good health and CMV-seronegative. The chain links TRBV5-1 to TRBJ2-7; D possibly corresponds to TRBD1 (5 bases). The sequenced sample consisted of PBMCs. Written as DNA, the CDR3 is TGCGCCAGCAGCTTGGGTCAGGGCTTCTACGAGCAGTACTTC. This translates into CASSLGQGFYEQYF.